The T cell receptor (beta chain) described here comes from a study of graft-versus-host responses after intestinal transplantation. Regarding this clone: Its antigen is not identified.

Generated by immunoSEQ multiplex PCR, the TCRdb table keeps only in-frame clones and is missing some. The repertoire holds tens of thousands of clones, with roughly 93% as singletons. Trimming at V came to 2 bases and at J to 7 bases, leaving 13 bases not matched to a gene. The CDR3 loop spans 17 amino acids. CDR1 and CDR2 (germline): MNHEY, SMNVEV (reference sequence). The J gene is TRBJ2-1, the V gene TRBV27; TRBD2 matches 8 bases. The source material was unstimulated CD8+ T cells sorted from spleen or lymph node cells, sampled before transplant. The receptor comes from a human donor who was the organ donor for an intestinal transplant. The CDR3 reads CASSLPGGVGALNEQFF. CDR3 sequence (DNA): TGTGCCAGCAGTTTACCGGGGGGGGTTGGGGCTCTAAATGAGCAGTTCTTC.